These 20 T cell receptor beta chains were sequenced from one sample in a study of OX40 agonist ivuxolimab in advanced cancers. Some clones are missing from TCRdb's copy, which holds only in-frame ones; the method was immunoSEQ multiplex PCR. The data contain 63,000 or so clones, 80% to 90% of them singletons. Sequencing used CD4+ or CD8+ T cells sorted from blood, obtained in a trial of the OX40 agonist ivuxolimab. The source of these receptors is an adult with an advanced solid tumor such as melanoma, head and neck, liver or kidney cancer.

CDR3 amino acids: CASSMSRQGSETQYF. The CDR3 DNA follows: TGTGCCAGTAGTATGAGTAGGCAGGGGTCGGAGACCCAGTACTTC. The chain is built from TRBV19 and TRBJ2-5; tentatively, D is TRBD1 (6 bases). There are 15 residues in the CDR3. The V gene's germline CDR1 is LNHDA and CDR2 SQIVND (reference sequence). Trimming pared 3 bases from V and 5 bases from J, leaving 16 bases between.

This clone was detected a few times. This chain links TRBV9 with TRBJ2-5; 7 bases are a match to TRBD2. The CDR3 covers 14 residues. J was trimmed by 4 bases and V by 3 bases; bases with no gene match: 6. Per the germline V gene, CDR1 is SGDLS and CDR2 is YYNGEE. The DNA of the CDR3 is TGTGCCAGCAGCGATCCGGGGGGTCTAGAGACCCAGTACTTC. Protein: CASSDPGGLETQYF. Filled out from reference TRBV9 and TRBJ2-5, the complete variable domain reads DSGVTQTPKHLITATGQRVTLRCSPRSGDLSVYWYQQSLDQGLQFLIQYYNGEERAKGNILERFSAQQFPDLHSELNLSSLELGDSALYFCASSDPGGLETQYFGPGTRLLVL.

A single count supports this clone. The CDR3 loop is CASSYSGQGNSPLHF. The CDR3 DNA reads TGTGCCAGCAGTTATTCGGGACAGGGAAATTCACCCCTCCACTTT. The V call is TRBV2, the J call TRBJ1-6, with 9 nucleotides matching TRBD1. V was clipped by 5 bases and J by 7 bases; unmatched bases: 6. Germline V gene sequence: CDR1 SNHLY, CDR2 FYNNEI. The CDR3 extends over 15 amino acids.

V usage is TRBV11-2 and J usage is TRBJ2-7; TRBD1 aligns across 8 bases. In germline, CDR1 is SGHAT, CDR2 FQNNGV. The V gene end was trimmed by 4 bases and the J gene end by 2 bases; junction bases not matched to a gene: 7. This CDR3 spans 15 amino acids. The CDR3 sequence is CASSYAGGSTYEQYF. The CDR3 nucleotides are TGTGCCAGCAGCTACGCAGGGGGCAGTACCTACGAGCAGTACTTC. The full variable domain, its missing parts supplied by reference TRBV11-2 and TRBJ2-7, is EAGVAQSPRYKIIEKRQSVAFWCNPISGHATLYWYQQILGQGPKLLIQFQNNGVVDDSQLPKDRFSAERLKGVDSTLKIQPAKLEDSAVYLCASSYAGGSTYEQYFGPGTRLTVT.

The V and J genes are TRBV5-1 and TRBJ2-3; D is uncertain. V lost 5 bases, J lost 1 base, and 11 bases lay in between. The germline V gene has CDR1 SGHRS and CDR2 YFSETQ. The CDR3 covers 14 residues. Here the CDR3 reads CASSLNQGTDTQYF. Here the CDR3 DNA reads TGCGCCAGCAGTTTAAACCAAGGCACAGATACGCAGTATTTT.

The chain couples TRBV5-5 to TRBJ2-2, with D uncertain. This CDR3 spans 11 amino acids. V lost 4 bases and J lost 5, with 3 bases in between. The V gene's germline CDR1 is SGHKS and CDR2 YYEKEE (reference sequence). CDR3 nucleotides: TGTGCCAGCAGCGGGACCGGGGAGCTGTTTTTT. Protein sequence: CASSGTGELFF.

This clone was seen a few times. The genes are TRBV5-8 and TRBJ2-3; 7 bases line up with TRBD1. Germline assignment: CDR1 SGHTS and CDR2 YDEGEE. CDR3 size: 16 residues. After removal of 4 bases from V and 0 bases from J, the junction contained 8 bases not matched to a gene. DNA for the CDR3: TGTGCCAGCAGCAGGGGACAGAAAACTAGCACAGATACGCAGTATTTT. Encoded protein: CASSRGQKTSTDTQYF.

The chain joins TRBV27 to TRBJ2-7; TRBD1 aligns across 9 bases. The CDR3 runs 16 residues. V trimming: 3 bases; J trimming: 7 bases; junction bases outside the gene matches: 13. Germline lookup yields CDR1 MNHEY and CDR2 SMNVEV (reference sequence). CDR3 loop: CASSFASGTGTKEQYF. DNA of the CDR3: TGTGCCAGCAGTTTTGCCTCCGGGACAGGGACCAAGGAGCAGTACTTC.

The chain joins TRBV4-1 to TRBJ2-3; 14 positions agree with TRBD2. CDR1 is MGHRA and CDR2 is YSYEKL in the germline V gene. V lost 1 base to trimming and J lost 5 bases; unmatched junction nucleotides: 5. The length of the CDR3 is 17 residues. DNA of the CDR3: TGCGCCAGCAGCCAAGGGTTTGGGACTAGCGGGGGAGATACGCAGTATTTT. Translated, it gives CASSQGFGTSGGDTQYF.

The chain joins TRBV6-6 to TRBJ2-7; D is uncertain. The V end was cut by 6 bases, the J end by 1 base, with 13 bases between. The CDR3 loop spans 14 amino acids. CDR1 MNHNY and CDR2 SVGAGI come from the germline V gene (reference sequence). CDR3 protein: CASSPITGSYEQYF. CDR3 in DNA: TGTGCCAGCAGCCCTATCACCGGATCCTACGAGCAGTACTTC.

This chain connects TRBV6-6 to TRBJ1-2, with 7 bases matching TRBD1. Germline V gives CDR1 MNHNY, CDR2 SVGAGI (reference sequence). CDR3 length equals 16 residues. V lost 0 bases, J lost 8 bases, and 12 bases stayed unmatched. CDR3 region: CASSYSGRQGDTGYTF. The DNA for the CDR3 is TGTGCCAGCAGTTACTCGGGTAGACAGGGTGATACGGGCTACACCTTC.

This clone was picked up one time. The V and J genes are TRBV5-1 and TRBJ2-2; 8 bases map to TRBD1. With 4 bases clipped from V and 0 bases from J, the junction kept 14 bases outside the gene matches. From germline, CDR1 is SGHRS and CDR2 YFSETQ. CDR3 length equals 19 residues. The CDR3 protein is CASSPRPRGLTPNTGELFF. DNA for the CDR3: TGCGCCAGCAGCCCACGACCCAGGGGGCTTACCCCGAACACCGGGGAGCTGTTTTTT.

The J gene is TRBJ2-6, the V gene TRBV29-1; 10 nucleotides match TRBD1. Trimming removed 8 bases from V and 0 bases from J; junction bases left unmatched: 13. Germline V gene sequence: CDR1 SQVTM, CDR2 ANQGSEA. The CDR3 loop spans 18 amino acids. This chain's CDR3 is CSILSGQGTHSGANVLTF. CDR3 nucleotides: TGCAGCATTCTCTCGGGACAGGGGACCCACTCTGGGGCCAACGTCCTGACTTTC.

Only a few counts were recorded for this clone. V gene TRBV6-1 combines with J gene TRBJ1-2; a weak D match, TRBD1 (5 bases). The CDR3 runs to 16 residues. CDR1 and CDR2 from the germline V gene are MNHNS and SASEGT. Deletions cut 2 bases from V and 2 bases from J, with 15 bases between. CDR3: CASSENWGRGNYGYTF. The DNA of the CDR3 is TGTGCCAGCAGTGAAAATTGGGGGAGGGGCAACTATGGCTACACCTTC.

The chain links TRBV19 to TRBJ2-5; 8 bases fit TRBD1. The CDR3 sequence is 16 residues long. The trim removed 5 bases at V and 3 bases at J, leaving 11 bases unmatched. The germline gives CDR1 LNHDA, CDR2 SQIVND (reference sequence). DNA of the CDR3: TGTGCCAGTAGTCCGACAGGGGTACCCTTCAAAGAGACCCAGTACTTC. It translates to CASSPTGVPFKETQYF.

The gene calls are TRBV29-1 and TRBJ1-2, with 10 positions matching TRBD1. V dropped 6 bases and J dropped 10; count of bases not matched to a gene: 5. The CDR3 loop spans 11 amino acids. Germline V gives CDR1 SQVTM, CDR2 ANQGSEA. The CDR3: CSVGQGVDYTF. DNA for the CDR3: TGCAGCGTCGGACAGGGGGTAGACTACACCTTC. Full variable domain (remainder filled in from reference TRBV29-1 and TRBJ1-2): SAVISQKPSRDICQRGTSLTIQCQVDSQVTMMFWYRQQPGQSLTLIATANQGSEATYESGFVIDKFPISRPNLTFSTLTVSNMSPEDSSIYLCSVGQGVDYTFGSGTRLTVV.

The chain joins TRBV23-1 to TRBJ1-6; D not resolved. Being an ORF, TRBV23-1 has a function that is uncertain. Trimming removed 0 bases at V and 0 bases at J, with 9 bases between. This CDR3 has 17 residues. DNA for the CDR3: TGCGCCAGCAGTCAATCGTGCGGGAGCTCCTATAATTCACCCCTCCACTTT. It encodes CASSQSCGSSYNSPLHF.

In its sample, this clone was seen once. The rearrangement links TRBV5-6 to TRBJ1-6; D is ambiguous. Per the germline V gene, CDR1 is SGHDT and CDR2 is YYEEEE. The CDR3 sequence is 15 residues long. The ends were cut back, 5 bases at V and 0 bases at J, with 9 bases in the middle. CDR3 in DNA: TGTGCCAGCAGATATGGGCTCTCCTATAATTCACCCCTCCACTTT. This codes for CASRYGLSYNSPLHF.

The rearrangement uses TRBV28 and TRBJ1-2; no firm D call. The CDR3 length is 13 residues. Trimming cost V 8 bases and J 4 bases, with 14 bases left between them. Germline V lookup: CDR1 MDHEN, CDR2 SYDVKM. The CDR3: CASRVPVAYGYTF. The CDR3 coding sequence is TGTGCCAGCCGGGTGCCAGTCGCCTATGGCTACACCTTC.

This CDR3 reads CASSLAPQGGEKLFF. The CDR3 DNA reads as TGCGCCAGCAGCTTGGCCCCACAGGGGGGTGAAAAACTGTTTTTT. The gene calls are TRBV5-1 and TRBJ1-4; 8 bases agree with TRBD1. Germline assignment: CDR1 SGHRS and CDR2 YFSETQ. J was trimmed by 7 bases and V by 0 bases; bases with no gene match: 5. The CDR3 loop spans 15 amino acids.